This T cell receptor beta chain was identified during a study of blood T cell repertoires in COVID-19. Study background: Some COVID-19 samples were acute and others convalescent; all came from the United States, Italy and Spain. Nucleic acid was either cDNA or gDNA, and it came from T cells, B-cell-depleted T cells, or PBMCs.

Methods used by the authors: Reference gene primer amplification gave nucleated cell count estimates. This table comes from immunoSEQ multiplex PCR, and its TCRdb copy is limited to in-frame clones, with some not included. The DNA was the basis for D and trimming; V, J and clone size are from that table. Seen here are 85,000 to 90,000 clones, roughly 89% observed once, and the top ten hold 5.2%. Sequencing was performed on peripheral blood. This clonotype was sampled from a woman older than 75 with active COVID-19.

The DNA of the CDR3 is TGCGCCAGCAGCTTGACAGGGATCCCTGAAGCTTTCTTT. This encodes CASSLTGIPEAFF. The J gene is TRBJ1-1, the V gene TRBV5-1; TRBD1 is a possible D gene (6 bases). Germline loops: CDR1 SGHRS, CDR2 YFSETQ. The V and J ends lost 1 base and 6 bases respectively, with 10 bases between them. This CDR3 comprises 13 residues.